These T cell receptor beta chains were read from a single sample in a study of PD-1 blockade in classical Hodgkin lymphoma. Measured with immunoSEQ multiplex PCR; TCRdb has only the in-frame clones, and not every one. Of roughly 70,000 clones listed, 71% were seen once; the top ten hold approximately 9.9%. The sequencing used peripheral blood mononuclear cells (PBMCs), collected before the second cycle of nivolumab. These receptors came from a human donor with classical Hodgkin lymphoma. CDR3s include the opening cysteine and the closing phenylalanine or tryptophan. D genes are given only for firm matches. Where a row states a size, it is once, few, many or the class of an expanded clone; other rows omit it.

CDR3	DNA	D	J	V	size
CASSQEGPEQFF	TGCGCCAGCAGCCAAGAGGGGCCCGAGCAGTTCTTC	.	TRBJ2-1	TRBV4-1	few
CASRSVNTEAFF	TGCGCCAGCAGGTCAGTGAACACTGAAGCTTTCTTT	.	TRBJ1-1	TRBV5-1	.
CASRIQGAGGANVLTF	TGTGCCAGCAGAATTCAGGGGGCAGGAGGGGCCAACGTCCTGACTTTC	TRBD1	TRBJ2-6	TRBV28	.
CASSPRPGATPNTIYF	TGTGCCAGCAGTCCGCGGCCGGGTGCTACCCCAAACACCATATATTTT	.	TRBJ1-3	TRBV27	.
CASSLTGDLGEQYF	TGTGCCAGCAGCTTAACAGGGGACCTCGGCGAGCAGTACTTC	TRBD1	TRBJ2-7	TRBV11-3	.
CASSRGFGANVLTF	TGTGCCAGTAGTCGGGGCTTTGGGGCCAACGTCCTGACTTTC	.	TRBJ2-6	TRBV19	.
CASSVDSRGAGYTF	TGTGCCAGCAGCGTAGACTCCAGGGGCGCAGGCTACACCTTC	.	TRBJ1-2	TRBV9	many
CASSLAPGGSYEQYF	TGTGCCAGCAGCCTGGCCCCAGGCGGCTCCTACGAGCAGTACTTC	.	TRBJ2-7	TRBV11-3	.
CASSVGPASYEQYF	TGTGCCAGCAGCGTAGGTCCAGCGTCCTACGAGCAGTACTTC	.	TRBJ2-7	TRBV9	.
CASSYTTGELFF	TGTGCCAGCAGCTATACGACCGGGGAGCTGTTTTTT	.	TRBJ2-2	TRBV27	.
CASSLQGAWQPQHF	TGTGCCAGCAGTTTACAGGGGGCATGGCAGCCCCAGCATTTT	TRBD1	TRBJ1-5	TRBV28	.
CASTPRSNYGYTF	TGTGCCAGCACCCCCCGTAGTAACTATGGCTACACCTTC	.	TRBJ1-2	TRBV6-1	.
CASVPARVQKDEETQYF	TGCGCCAGCGTCCCCGCGCGGGTGCAAAAGGACGAAGAGACCCAGTACTTC	.	TRBJ2-5	TRBV10-2	.
CASSSGLARDEQFF	TGTGCCAGCAGCTCGGGACTAGCGAGAGACGAGCAGTTCTTC	TRBD2	TRBJ2-1	TRBV5-4	.
CASSLEGTYGYTF	TGCGCCAGCAGCTTGGAAGGGACCTATGGCTACACCTTC	.	TRBJ1-2	TRBV5-1	.
CASSPPGVSPYEQYF	TGTGCCAGCAGCCCACCGGGGGTTAGTCCATACGAGCAGTACTTC	.	TRBJ2-7	TRBV11-3	few
CAWSASRAGDWNSPLHF	TGTGCCTGGAGTGCCTCGCGGGCAGGGGATTGGAATTCACCCCTCCACTTT	.	TRBJ1-6	TRBV30	.
CAWSGGGNQPQHF	TGTGCCTGGAGTGGAGGGGGCAATCAGCCCCAGCATTTT	.	TRBJ1-5	TRBV30	few
CASLPPGTNYGYTF	TGTGCCAGCCTTCCCCCGGGTACTAACTATGGCTACACCTTC	.	TRBJ1-2	TRBV7-9	once
CASSGWQEPTGELFF	TGTGCCAGCAGCGGGTGGCAGGAACCCACCGGGGAGCTGTTTTTT	.	TRBJ2-2	TRBV5-5	.
CASSEAVTSPKAGYTF	TGTGCCAGCAGTGAAGCCGTTACATCCCCAAAGGCCGGCTACACCTTC	.	TRBJ1-2	TRBV6-1	.
CASSVGQGAESPLHF	TGTGCCAGCAGCGTTGGACAGGGCGCCGAATCACCCCTCCACTTT	TRBD1	TRBJ1-6	TRBV7-9	.
CASSQEPGGRNSPLHF	TGTGCCAGCAGCCAAGAACCAGGGGGCCGAAATTCACCCCTCCACTTT	TRBD1	TRBJ1-6	TRBV4-2	.